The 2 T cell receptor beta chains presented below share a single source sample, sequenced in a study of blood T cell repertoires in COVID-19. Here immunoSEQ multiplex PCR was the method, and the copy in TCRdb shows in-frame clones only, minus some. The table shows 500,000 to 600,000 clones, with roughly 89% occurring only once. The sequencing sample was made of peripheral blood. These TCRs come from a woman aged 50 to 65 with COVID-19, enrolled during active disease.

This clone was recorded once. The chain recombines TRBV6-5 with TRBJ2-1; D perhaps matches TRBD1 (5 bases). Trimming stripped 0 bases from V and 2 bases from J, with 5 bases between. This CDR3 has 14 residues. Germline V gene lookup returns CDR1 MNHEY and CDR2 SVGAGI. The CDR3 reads CASSYSDTYNEQFF. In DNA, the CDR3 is TGTGCCAGCAGTTACTCGGACACCTACAATGAGCAGTTCTTC.

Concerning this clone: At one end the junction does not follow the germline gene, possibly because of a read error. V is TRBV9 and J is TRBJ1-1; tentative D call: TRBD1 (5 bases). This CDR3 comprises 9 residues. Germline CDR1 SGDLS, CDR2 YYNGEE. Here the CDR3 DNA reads TGTGCCAGCAGCGTAGTGGGGCCCTTT. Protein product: CASSVVGPF.